This T cell receptor beta chain was sequenced during a study of Ad26.COV2.S vaccination and SARS-CoV-2 variants. Study-level points and caveats: Spike-specific TCR breadth ran higher among vaccine recipients than placebo recipients.

Treatment meaning: over 15 received Ad26.COV2.S at low or high dose, single or two shots; about 5 received placebo; per-sample allocation not given. Samples were taken on day 63 after the first vaccine or placebo injection. The count of this clone is one. Antigen unknown. The V end was cut by 5 bases, the J end by 4 bases, with 8 bases between. CDR3 size: 12 residues. CDR1 is MNHEY and CDR2 is SVGAGI in the germline V gene. Measured with immunoSEQ multiplex PCR; TCRdb has only the in-frame clones, and not every one. The repertoire holds about 460,000 clones, with nearly 90% as singletons. The receptor comes from a person aged 18-65 years who received the Ad26.COV2.S COVID-19 vaccine or a placebo. This chain uses TRBV6-5 with TRBJ1-1; perhaps TRBD1 as D (5 bases). This sample comprised peripheral blood, obtained in a trial of Ad26.COV2.S vaccine versus placebo. Here the CDR3 DNA reads TGTGCCAGCAGTACGGACATCACTGAAGCTTTCTTT. Protein sequence: CASSTDITEAFF.